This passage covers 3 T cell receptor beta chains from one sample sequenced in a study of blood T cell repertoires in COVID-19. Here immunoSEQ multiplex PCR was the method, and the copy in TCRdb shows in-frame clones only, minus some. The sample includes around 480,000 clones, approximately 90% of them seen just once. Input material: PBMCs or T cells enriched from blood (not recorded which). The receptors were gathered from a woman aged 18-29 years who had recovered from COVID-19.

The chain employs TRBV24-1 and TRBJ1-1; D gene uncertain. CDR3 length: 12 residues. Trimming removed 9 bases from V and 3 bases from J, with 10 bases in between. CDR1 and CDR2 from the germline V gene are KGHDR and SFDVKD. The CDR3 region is CATAGWDTEAFF. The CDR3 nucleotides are TGTGCCACCGCGGGGTGGGACACTGAAGCTTTCTTT.

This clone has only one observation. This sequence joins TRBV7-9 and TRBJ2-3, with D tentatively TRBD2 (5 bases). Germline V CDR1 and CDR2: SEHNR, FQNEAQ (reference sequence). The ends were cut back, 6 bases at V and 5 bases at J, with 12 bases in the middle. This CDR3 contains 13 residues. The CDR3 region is CASRFTGEDTQYF. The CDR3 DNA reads TGTGCCAGCAGATTTACCGGGGAAGATACGCAGTATTTT. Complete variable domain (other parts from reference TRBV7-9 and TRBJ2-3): DTGVSQNPRHKITKRGQNVTFRCDPISEHNRLYWYRQTLGQGPEFLTYFQNEAQLEKSRLLSDRFSAERPKGSFSTLEIQRTEQGDSAMYLCASRFTGEDTQYFGPGTRLTVL.

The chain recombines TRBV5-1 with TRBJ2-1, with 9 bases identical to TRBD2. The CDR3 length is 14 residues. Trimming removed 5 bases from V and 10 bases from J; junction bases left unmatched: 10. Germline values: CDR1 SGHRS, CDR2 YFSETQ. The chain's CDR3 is CASRREASGEEQFF. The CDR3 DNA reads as TGCGCCAGCAGGAGGGAGGCTAGCGGGGAGGAGCAGTTCTTC.